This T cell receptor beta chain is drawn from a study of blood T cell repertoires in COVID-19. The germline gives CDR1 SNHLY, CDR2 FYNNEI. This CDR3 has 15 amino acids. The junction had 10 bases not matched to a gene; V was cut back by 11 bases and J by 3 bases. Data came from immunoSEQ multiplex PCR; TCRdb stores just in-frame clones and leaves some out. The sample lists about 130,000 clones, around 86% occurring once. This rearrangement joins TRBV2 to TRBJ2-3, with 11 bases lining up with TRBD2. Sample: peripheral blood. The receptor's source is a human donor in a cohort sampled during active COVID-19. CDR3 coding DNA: TGTGCCGGAACACTAGCGGGAGACGTAACAGATACGCAGTATTTT. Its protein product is CAGTLAGDVTDTQYF.